Listed below are T cell receptor beta chains from one sample, sequenced in a study of cytomegalovirus exposure and HLA in healthy donors. Generated by immunoSEQ multiplex PCR, the TCRdb table keeps only in-frame clones and is missing some. The sample holds approximately 200,000 clones; approximately 79% are singletons and the top ten take 1.5%. The sample consisted of PBMCs. These receptors came from a girl aged 5 to 17 in good health and CMV-seropositive. CDR3s include the opening cysteine and the closing phenylalanine or tryptophan. D genes are given only for firm matches. The listing skips clone size in some rows; elsewhere it reads once, few, many or a size class.

j_call	v_call	clone_size	d_call	cdr3_nt	cdr3_aa
TRBJ1-1	TRBV6-6	.	.	TGTGCCAGCCGGGGCGGGGACACTGAAGCTTTCTTT	CASRGGDTEAFF
TRBJ1-5	TRBV27	.	TRBD1	TGTGCCAGCAGCCCGACAGGGTTAAGCAATCAGCCCCAGCATTTT	CASSPTGLSNQPQHF
TRBJ2-7	TRBV7-9	.	TRBD1	TGTGCCAGCAGCTTAGTTAACGTAAGGACAGGGCGATACGAGCAGTACTTC	CASSLVNVRTGRYEQYF
TRBJ1-2	TRBV6-6	.	.	TGTGCCAGCAGTTACGGTCGGGGGTACCGTGACTATGGCTACACCTTC	CASSYGRGYRDYGYTF
TRBJ2-1	TRBV19	.	.	TGTGCCAGTAGTATAGCTGGGGGCGAAGCATTTGAGCAGTTCTTC	CASSIAGGEAFEQFF
TRBJ2-5	TRBV5-1	.	TRBD1	TGCGCCAGCAGCTCCGGGACAGGGGAGACCCAGTACTTC	CASSSGTGETQYF
TRBJ2-5	TRBV7-8	.	TRBD2	TGTGCCAGCAGCTTATCACTAGCGGGGGAAGAGACCCAGTACTTC	CASSLSLAGEETQYF
TRBJ2-3	TRBV2	.	.	TGTGCCAGCACTAAGCGCGGCGGGGACAGACGCACAGATACGCAGTATTTT	CASTKRGGDRRTDTQYF
TRBJ2-7	TRBV6-6	.	.	TGTGCCAGCAGTACCACGGGCGAGCAGTACTTC	CASSTTGEQYF
TRBJ2-3	TRBV19	.	TRBD2	TGTGCCACCGCGCCTAGCGGACGAGATACGCAGTATTTT	CATAPSGRDTQYF
TRBJ2-2	TRBV9	.	.	TGTGCCAGCAGCGTATCTTTAACGGGCAGCGGTTACGGCTCCGGGGAGCTGTTTTTT	CASSVSLTGSGYGSGELFF
TRBJ1-4	TRBV9	.	.	TGTGCCAGCAGCGTAGAACAGAAATTACCAACTAATGAAAAACTGTTTTTT	CASSVEQKLPTNEKLFF
TRBJ2-3	TRBV4-1	.	TRBD2	TGCGCCAGCAGCCACCTACTAGCGGGGAGGGATACGCAGTATTTT	CASSHLLAGRDTQYF
TRBJ1-2	TRBV27	once	.	TGTGCCAGCAGTTTAGTAGCGGCAGCCTATGGCTACACCTTC	CASSLVAAAYGYTF
TRBJ2-7	TRBV11-2	.	.	TGTGCCAGCAGCCACCCACCCGACAACTCCTACGAGCAGTACTTC	CASSHPPDNSYEQYF
TRBJ1-6	TRBV23-1	few	.	TGCGCCAGCAAATGGACAGAGAGCTCCTATAATTCACCCCTCCACTTT	CASKWTESSYNSPLHF
TRBJ1-6	TRBV5-1	.	.	TGCGCCAGCAGCCTTCAGGAATTCGGTAATTCACCCCTCCACTTT	CASSLQEFGNSPLHF
TRBJ2-3	TRBV4-3	.	.	TGCGCCAGCAGCCAAGCCCATGGGGGCCAAGATACGCAGTATTTT	CASSQAHGGQDTQYF
TRBJ2-1	TRBV5-5	.	TRBD2	TGTGCCAGCAGCTTGGGACTAGCGGGGGGGCGAGGTGATGAGCAGTTCTTC	CASSLGLAGGRGDEQFF
TRBJ2-7	TRBV9	.	TRBD1	TGTGCCAGCAGCCCCGAGGGAGGCAGGGGGCCCTACGAGCAGTACTTC	CASSPEGGRGPYEQYF
TRBJ1-1	TRBV7-9	.	.	TGTGCCAGCAGCTTGAACGGGACACCCTTGAACACTGAAGCTTTCTTT	CASSLNGTPLNTEAFF
TRBJ2-5	TRBV27	.	TRBD2	TGTGCCAGCGGGGGGACTAGCGGGGGTTTTGAGACCCAGTACTTC	CASGGTSGGFETQYF
TRBJ1-5	TRBV6-6	.	.	TGTGCCAGCAGTTACGCCACAGGGTTCCAGCCCCAGCATTTT	CASSYATGFQPQHF
TRBJ2-1	TRBV5-1	.	TRBD2	TGCGCCAGCAGCTTAATGGGACTAGCGGATTACAATGAGCAGTTCTTC	CASSLMGLADYNEQFF
TRBJ1-6	TRBV6-4	.	.	TGTGCCAGCAGTGACGCGGCCATCACAGGGTCACCCCTCCACTTT	CASSDAAITGSPLHF
TRBJ2-3	TRBV7-2	.	.	TGTGCCAGCAGCTTAGCGTGGAGGGGGCGGGGCACAGATACGCAGTATTTT	CASSLAWRGRGTDTQYF
TRBJ2-3	TRBV7-2	.	TRBD2	TGTGCCAGCAGCCCCTTGGCGGGACTAGTCGCAGATACGCAGTATTTT	CASSPLAGLVADTQYF
TRBJ1-5	TRBV10-1	.	.	TGCGCCAGCAGTGAGTTTAGGGGGAACAATCAGCCCCAGCATTTT	CASSEFRGNNQPQHF
TRBJ2-5	TRBV9	.	.	TGTGCCAGCAGCGTAGGGGGTGGGGGGGCTATGGAGACCCAGTACTTC	CASSVGGGGAMETQYF
TRBJ2-2	TRBV19	.	.	TGTGCCAGTGGACCCCAGGGGACCGGGGAGCTGTTTTTT	CASGPQGTGELFF
TRBJ2-7	TRBV9	.	TRBD1	TGTGCCAGCAGCGGGACAGGGTACGAGCAGTACTTC	CASSGTGYEQYF
TRBJ2-2	TRBV9	.	.	TGTGCCAGCAGCCCCGGGACATCAAACACCGGGAAGCTGTTTTTT	CASSPGTSNTGKLFF
TRBJ2-1	TRBV19	.	TRBD2	TGTGCCAGTAGTTCCGGGACTAGCGGGTTTAATGAGCAGTTCTTC	CASSSGTSGFNEQFF
TRBJ2-7	TRBV9	.	TRBD2	TGTGCCAGCAGCGTAGAACCGGGACTAGCGCCCGAGCAGTACTTC	CASSVEPGLAPEQYF
TRBJ2-1	TRBV9	few	.	TGTGCCAGCAGCCCCTTCCGAAACAGCAATGAGCAGTTCTTC	CASSPFRNSNEQFF
TRBJ1-1	TRBV4-1	.	TRBD1	TGCGCCAGCAGCCACCGACAGGGTAAGAACACTGAAGCTTTCTTT	CASSHRQGKNTEAFF
TRBJ1-1	TRBV5-1	few	.	TGCGCCAGCAGCTCGGGCGGGGCGGGAAACACTGAAGCTTTCTTT	CASSSGGAGNTEAFF
TRBJ2-7	TRBV7-2	.	TRBD1	TGTGCCAGCAGCTTGCAGGGGGCGTCTTACGAGCAGTACTTC	CASSLQGASYEQYF
TRBJ1-1	TRBV6-1	.	TRBD1	TGTGCCAGCAACGGACAGGGATCGGCTTTCTTT	CASNGQGSAFF
TRBJ2-5	TRBV29-1	.	TRBD2	TGCAGCGTTGCTGGATTAGCGGGGGAGACCCAGTACTTC	CSVAGLAGETQYF
TRBJ1-1	TRBV29-1	.	TRBD1	TGCAGCGTCTGGGACAGGGACACTGAAGCTTTCTTT	CSVWDRDTEAFF
TRBJ1-4	TRBV10-1	.	.	TGCGCCAGCAGTGAAAGTCACGGCGGAAATGAAAAACTGTTTTTT	CASSESHGGNEKLFF
TRBJ2-7	TRBV5-1	.	.	TGCGCCAGCAGCTTGAACGACTACCTAGATTACGAGCAGTACTTC	CASSLNDYLDYEQYF
TRBJ2-1	TRBV11-2	.	TRBD2	TGTGCCAGCAGCACCCTTAGCGGGGGGGCTTACAATGAGCAGTTCTTC	CASSTLSGGAYNEQFF
TRBJ2-2	TRBV7-2	.	TRBD2	TGTGCCAGCAGCTTAGTGGCGGGGGGGCGGACCGGGGAGCTGTTTTTT	CASSLVAGGRTGELFF
TRBJ1-2	TRBV7-8	.	.	TGTGCCAGCAGCCCCTCGCGGGGGTTCTATGGCTACACCTTC	CASSPSRGFYGYTF
TRBJ1-2	TRBV4-3	.	.	TGCGCCAGCAGCCAAGGCAGGGAAGGCTACACCTTC	CASSQGREGYTF
TRBJ1-6	TRBV30	.	.	TGTGCCTGGAGTGGGTCAAAGGAGTACAATTCACCCCTCCACTTT	CAWSGSKEYNSPLHF
TRBJ2-5	TRBV4-1	.	TRBD2	TGCGCCAGCAGCCACTCCGGGACTAGCGGACAAGAGACCCAGTACTTC	CASSHSGTSGQETQYF
TRBJ2-7	TRBV10-3	.	TRBD1	TGTGCCATCAGGAGGGGCATGGGACAGGGGGCGGACGAGCAGTACTTC	CAIRRGMGQGADEQYF
TRBJ1-6	TRBV6-5	.	.	TGTGCCAGCAGTTACGGGGACTCTCTCAGTTCACCCCTCCACTTT	CASSYGDSLSSPLHF